The source of this T cell receptor (beta chain) is a study of blood T cell repertoires in COVID-19 (TCRdb year 2020). For the study in its entirety: Collaborator samples came from the United States, Italy and Spain and covered acute and convalescent phases of COVID-19. The dataset comprised deeply sampled blood TCRbeta repertoires from subjects exposed to, actively infected with, or recovered from COVID-19. The prospective study material was composed of cDNA or gDNA derived from T cells, B-cell-depleted T cells, or PBMCs. Nearly every sample came with metadata listing a de-identified subject ID, COVID-19 status, age in years and sex. Where available, HLA class I and class II types were taken from metadata supplied by the sample provider and were not determined by assay-based typing. The repertoires were made available in a free public database intended to serve as a resource for research on the immune response to SARS-CoV-2. The samples were drawn from two sources: the first 160 participants of the ongoing ImmuneRACE study, and 1,200 or so subjects contributed by 6 global collaborators.

The paper as a whole reports these results and caveats: The quantity of clinical and demographic metadata differed by source and by participant and was supplied without curation.

In regard to this clone: It lacks a known antigen. No base-level quality is on record; no much larger clone is a single base apart.

The trim is 4 bases for V and 2 bases for J, with a gap of 14 bases between the germline ends. Per the germline V gene, SGHNT is the CDR1 and YENEEA is the CDR2. The CDR3 runs 15 residues from the cysteine to the phenylalanine. Only the CDR3 DNA is retained, 45 bases long and in frame from the first base. TCRbeta CDR3 regions were amplified from genomic DNA by means of the immunoSEQ Assay, a bias-controlled multiplex PCR. In the source study's methods: The number of nucleated cells in each sample was estimated from the amplification of reference gene primers within the assay. Sequence reads were collapsed and filtered to measure the absolute abundance of every unique TCRbeta CDR3 rearrangement. For each sample, productive Simpson clonality was calculated by taking the square root of Simpson's diversity index across productive rearrangements. Drawn from immuneACCESS, this table holds only the in-frame rearrangements with V and J called that TCRdb kept. Clones are partly lost; checked studies trace under half to an unresolved V gene and leave the rest unexplained. Clone size and V and J calls were adopted from that table, with D and trimming inferred from the DNA. Within this sample are some 180,000 clones, with roughly 84% of them counted one time only. Together, the top ten hold approximately 13% of the sample.

Whole blood was collected in K2EDTA tubes by collaborating institutions according to the institutions' own protocols. For TCRbeta analysis, collaborators shipped samples as frozen whole blood, isolated PBMCs, or DNA extracted from either of those sample types. In this chain, TRBV11-3 is recombined with TRBJ2-5; a weak D assignment points to TRBD1 (6 bases agree). The source of this sequence is a human donor in a cohort sampled during active COVID-19. Sequencing was performed on peripheral blood. CDR3 sequence: CASSSGQSLQETQYF. The base sequence is TGTGCCAGCAGCTCCGGACAGTCCCTGCAAGAGACCCAGTACTTC.